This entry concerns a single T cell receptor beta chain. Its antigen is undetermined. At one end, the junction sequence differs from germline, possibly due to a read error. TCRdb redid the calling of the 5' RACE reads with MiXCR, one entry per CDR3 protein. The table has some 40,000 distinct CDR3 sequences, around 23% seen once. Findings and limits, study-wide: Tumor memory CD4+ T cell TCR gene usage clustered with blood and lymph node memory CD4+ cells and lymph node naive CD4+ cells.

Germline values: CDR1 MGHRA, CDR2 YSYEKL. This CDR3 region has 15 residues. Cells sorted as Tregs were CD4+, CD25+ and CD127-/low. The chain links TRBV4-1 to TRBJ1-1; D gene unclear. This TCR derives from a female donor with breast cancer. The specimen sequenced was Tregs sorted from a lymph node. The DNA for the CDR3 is TGCGCCGGCAGCCAGACCGAGGGAATGAACACTGAAGCTTTCTTT. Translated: CAGSQTEGMNTEAFF.